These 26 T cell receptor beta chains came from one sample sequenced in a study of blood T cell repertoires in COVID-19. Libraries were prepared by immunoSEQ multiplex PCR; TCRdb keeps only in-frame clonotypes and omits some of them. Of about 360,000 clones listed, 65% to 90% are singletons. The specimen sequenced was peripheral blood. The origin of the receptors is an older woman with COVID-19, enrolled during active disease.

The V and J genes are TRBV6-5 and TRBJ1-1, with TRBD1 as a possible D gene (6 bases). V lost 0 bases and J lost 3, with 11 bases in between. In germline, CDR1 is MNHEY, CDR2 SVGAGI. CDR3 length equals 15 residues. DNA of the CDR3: TGTGCCAGCAGTTACTCTAGGACAGTCGACACTGAAGCTTTCTTT. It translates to CASSYSRTVDTEAFF.

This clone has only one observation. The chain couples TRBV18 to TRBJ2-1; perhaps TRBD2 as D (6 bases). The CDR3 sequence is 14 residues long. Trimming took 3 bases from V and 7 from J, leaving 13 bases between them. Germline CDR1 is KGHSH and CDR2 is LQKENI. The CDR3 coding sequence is TGTGCCAGCTCACCTTCCGCAGGGAGGAATGAGCAGTTCTTC. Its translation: CASSPSAGRNEQFF.

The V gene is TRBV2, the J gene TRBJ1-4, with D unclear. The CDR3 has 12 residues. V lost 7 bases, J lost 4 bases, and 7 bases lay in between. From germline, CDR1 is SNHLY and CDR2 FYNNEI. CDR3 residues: CASTGSNEKLFF. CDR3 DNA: TGTGCCAGCACTGGGAGTAATGAAAAACTGTTTTTT.

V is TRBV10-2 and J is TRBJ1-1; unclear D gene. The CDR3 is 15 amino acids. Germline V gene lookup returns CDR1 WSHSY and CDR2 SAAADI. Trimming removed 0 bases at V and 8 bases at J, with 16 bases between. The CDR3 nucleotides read TGCGCCAGCAGTGAGTCGGTCCTTAGGAGTTTAGAAGCTTTCTTT. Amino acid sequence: CASSESVLRSLEAFF.

CDR3 sequence reads: CASSPQGGNTEAFF. CDR3 DNA sequence: TGTGCCAGCAGTCCACAGGGGGGGAACACTGAAGCTTTCTTT. The V and J genes are TRBV6-5 and TRBJ1-1, with 8 positions matching TRBD1. V trimming: 5 bases; J trimming: 1 base; junction bases outside the gene matches: 3. CDR3 size: 14 residues. Germline CDR1 and CDR2: MNHEY and SVGAGI.

CDR3 bases: TGTGCCAGTAGTGTGGGGGGACGGGCCAACGTCCTGACTTTC. It translates to CASSVGGRANVLTF. The chain employs TRBV19 and TRBJ2-6; weak D call: TRBD2 (6 bases). The V end was cut by 5 bases, the J end by 5 bases, with 10 bases between. CDR1 is LNHDA, CDR2 SQIVND, per germline (reference sequence). The CDR3 totals 14 residues.

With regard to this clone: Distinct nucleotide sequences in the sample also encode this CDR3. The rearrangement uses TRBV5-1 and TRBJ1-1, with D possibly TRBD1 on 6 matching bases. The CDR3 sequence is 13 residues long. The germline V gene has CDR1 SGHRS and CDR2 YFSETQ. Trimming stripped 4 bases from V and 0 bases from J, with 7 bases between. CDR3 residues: CASSRTVNTEAFF. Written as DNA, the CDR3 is TGCGCCAGCAGCAGGACAGTGAACACTGAAGCTTTCTTT.

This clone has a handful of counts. The CDR3 nucleotides read TGCGCCAGCAGCCAGCGCGCAAGCTATAATTCACCCCTCCACTTT. Translating gives CASSQRASYNSPLHF. The rearrangement joins TRBV4-1 to TRBJ1-6; no reliable D call. V was shortened by 3 bases and J by 3 bases, with 9 bases between the two germline ends. Looked up from germline, CDR1 is MGHRA and CDR2 is YSYEKL. This CDR3 spans 15 amino acids.

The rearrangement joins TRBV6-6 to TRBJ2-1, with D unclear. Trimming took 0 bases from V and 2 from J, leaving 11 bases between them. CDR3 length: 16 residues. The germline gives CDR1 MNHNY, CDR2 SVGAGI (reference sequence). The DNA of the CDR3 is TGTGCCAGCAGTTACTCGACCCAGGATACCTACAATGAGCAGTTCTTC. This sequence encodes CASSYSTQDTYNEQFF.

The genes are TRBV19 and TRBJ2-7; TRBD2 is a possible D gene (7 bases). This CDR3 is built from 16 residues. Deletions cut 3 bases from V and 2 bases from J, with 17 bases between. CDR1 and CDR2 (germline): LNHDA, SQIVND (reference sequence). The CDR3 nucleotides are TGTGCCAGTAGTATCCTGCCGGGGCGGGGGCCCTACGAGCAGTACTTC. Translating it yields CASSILPGRGPYEQYF.

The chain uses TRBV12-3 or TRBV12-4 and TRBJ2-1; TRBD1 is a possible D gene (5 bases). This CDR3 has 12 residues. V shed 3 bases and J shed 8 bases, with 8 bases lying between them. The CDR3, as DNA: TGTGCCAGCAGTTTCGACAGTTATGAGCAGTTCTTC. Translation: CASSFDSYEQFF.

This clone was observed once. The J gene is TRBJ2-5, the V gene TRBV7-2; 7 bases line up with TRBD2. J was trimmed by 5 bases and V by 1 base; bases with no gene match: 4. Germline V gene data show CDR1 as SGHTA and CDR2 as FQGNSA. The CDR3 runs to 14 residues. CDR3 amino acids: CASSLVASGETQYF. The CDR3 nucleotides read TGTGCCAGCAGCTTAGTTGCTAGCGGTGAGACCCAGTACTTC. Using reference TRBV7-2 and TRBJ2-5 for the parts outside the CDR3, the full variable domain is GAGVSQSPSNKVTEKGKDVELRCDPISGHTALYWYRQSLGQGLEFLIYFQGNSAPDKSGLPSDRFSAERTGGSVSTLTIQRTQQEDSAVYLCASSLVASGETQYFGPGTRLLVL.

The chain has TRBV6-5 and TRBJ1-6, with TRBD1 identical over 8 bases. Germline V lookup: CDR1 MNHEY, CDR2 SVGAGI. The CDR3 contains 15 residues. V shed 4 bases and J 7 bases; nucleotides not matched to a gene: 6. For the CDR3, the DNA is TGTGCCAGCAGTTTACAGGGGGGACAAAATTCACCCCTCCACTTT. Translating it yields CASSLQGGQNSPLHF.

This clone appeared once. The CDR3 region has the DNA TGTGCCTGGAGTCCCCAAACAGGGAATCAGCCCCAGCATTTT. Its translation: CAWSPQTGNQPQHF. V gene TRBV30 combines with J gene TRBJ1-5, with D possibly being TRBD1 (6 bases). Trimming took off 2 bases at V and 4 bases at J, with 12 bases between the two ends. The CDR3 consists of 14 residues. Germline CDR1 GTSNPN, CDR2 SVGIG (reference sequence).

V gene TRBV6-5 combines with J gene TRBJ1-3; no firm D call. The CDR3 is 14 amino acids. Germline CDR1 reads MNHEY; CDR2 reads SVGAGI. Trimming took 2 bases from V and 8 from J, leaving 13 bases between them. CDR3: CASSYHPGSDTIYF. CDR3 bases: TGTGCCAGCAGTTACCATCCGGGGTCGGACACCATATATTTT.

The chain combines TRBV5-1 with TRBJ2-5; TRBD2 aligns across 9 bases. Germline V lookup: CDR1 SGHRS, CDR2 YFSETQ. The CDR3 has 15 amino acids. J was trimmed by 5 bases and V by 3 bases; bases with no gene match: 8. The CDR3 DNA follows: TGCGCCAGCAGCTCAGGGCGGGGGGGCCGTGAGACCCAGTACTTC. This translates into CASSSGRGGRETQYF.

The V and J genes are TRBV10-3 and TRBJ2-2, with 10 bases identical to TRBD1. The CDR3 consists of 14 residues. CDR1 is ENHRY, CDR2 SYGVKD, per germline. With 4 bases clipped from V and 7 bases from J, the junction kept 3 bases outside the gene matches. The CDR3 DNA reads TGTGCCATCAGTGGACAGGGGGCGGGCGGGGAGCTGTTTTTT. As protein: CAISGQGAGGELFF.

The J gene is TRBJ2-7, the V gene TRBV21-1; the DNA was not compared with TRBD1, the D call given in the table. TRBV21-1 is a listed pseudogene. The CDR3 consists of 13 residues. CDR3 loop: CASSKGRDYEQYF. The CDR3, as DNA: TGTGCCAGCAGCAAAGGCAGGGACTACGAGCAGTACTTC.

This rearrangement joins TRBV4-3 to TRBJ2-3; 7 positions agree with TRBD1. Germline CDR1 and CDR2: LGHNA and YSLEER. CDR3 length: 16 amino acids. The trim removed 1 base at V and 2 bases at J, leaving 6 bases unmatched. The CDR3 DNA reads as TGCGCCAGCAGCCAAGCCTGGGGACAGACCACAGATACGCAGTATTTT. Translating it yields CASSQAWGQTTDTQYF.

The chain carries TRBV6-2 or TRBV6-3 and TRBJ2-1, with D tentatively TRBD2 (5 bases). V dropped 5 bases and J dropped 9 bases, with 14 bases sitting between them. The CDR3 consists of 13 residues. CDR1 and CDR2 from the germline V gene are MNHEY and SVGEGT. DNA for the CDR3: TGTGCCAGCAGTCCCAGCGGTATCGGTGAGCAGTTCTTC. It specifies CASSPSGIGEQFF.

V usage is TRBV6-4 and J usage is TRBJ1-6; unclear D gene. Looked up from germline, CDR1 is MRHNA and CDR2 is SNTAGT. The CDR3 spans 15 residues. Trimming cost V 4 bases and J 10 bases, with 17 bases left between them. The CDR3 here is CASSVDTKGRSPLHF. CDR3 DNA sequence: TGTGCCAGCAGTGTCGACACCAAAGGTAGATCACCCCTCCACTTT.

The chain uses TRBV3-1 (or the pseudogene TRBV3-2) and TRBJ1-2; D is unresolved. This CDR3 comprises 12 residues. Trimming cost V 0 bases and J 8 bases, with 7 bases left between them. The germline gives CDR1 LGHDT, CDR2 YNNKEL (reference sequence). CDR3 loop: CASSQESRGYTF. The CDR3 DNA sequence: TGTGCCAGCAGCCAAGAAAGCCGGGGCTACACCTTC.

The CDR3 coding sequence is TGTGCCAGCAAGAACGGGGGGGCTGACATCACCGGGGAGCTGTTTTTT. As protein: CASKNGGADITGELFF. The V gene is TRBV27, the J gene TRBJ2-2; 8 bases align to TRBD2. Trimming removed 7 bases from V and 4 bases from J; junction bases left unmatched: 11. Germline assignment: CDR1 MNHEY and CDR2 SMNVEV (reference sequence). CDR3 length: 16 amino acids.

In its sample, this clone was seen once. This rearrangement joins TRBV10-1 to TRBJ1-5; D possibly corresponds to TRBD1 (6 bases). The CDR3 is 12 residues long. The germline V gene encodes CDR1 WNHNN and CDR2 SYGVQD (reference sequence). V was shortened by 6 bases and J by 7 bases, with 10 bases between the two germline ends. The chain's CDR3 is CASSPDSQPQHF. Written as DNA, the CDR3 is TGCGCCAGCAGCCCGGACAGCCAGCCCCAGCATTTT.

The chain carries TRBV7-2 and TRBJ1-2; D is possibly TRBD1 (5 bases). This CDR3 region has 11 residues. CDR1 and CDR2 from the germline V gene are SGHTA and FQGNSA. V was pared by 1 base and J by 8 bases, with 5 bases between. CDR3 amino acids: CASSLGGGYTF. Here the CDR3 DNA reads TGTGCCAGCAGCTTAGGGGGCGGCTACACCTTC.

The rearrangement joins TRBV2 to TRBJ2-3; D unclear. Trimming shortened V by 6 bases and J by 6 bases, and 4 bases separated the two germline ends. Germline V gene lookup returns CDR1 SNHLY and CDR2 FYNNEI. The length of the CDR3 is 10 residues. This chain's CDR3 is CASSVDTQYF. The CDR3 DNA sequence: TGTGCCAGCAGCGTCGATACGCAGTATTTT. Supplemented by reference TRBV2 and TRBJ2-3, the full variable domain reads EPEVTQTPSHQVTQMGQEVILRCVPISNHLYFYWYRQILGQKVEFLVSFYNNEISEKSEIFDDQFSVERPDGSNFTLKIRSTKLEDSAMYFCASSVDTQYFGPGTRLTVL.